These 13 T cell receptor beta chains share one sample of origin, sequenced in a study of T-cell memory formation after mild COVID-19. TCRdb redid the calling of the 5' RACE reads with MiXCR, one entry per CDR3 protein. Of about 350,000 distinct CDR3 sequences detected, 20% to 25% appear once; the ten largest clones hold around 20%. The sample comprised PBMCs or a T cell subset sorted from them (not recorded which). The receptors originated from a young man who had mild COVID-19 (a few samples of this study predate the infection). Cell type and time point are not known.

This clonotype showed up just a few times. The CDR3 DNA sequence: TGTGCCAGCAGCTTAGCTCAGTTGGGGGGGGAGAGCACTGAAGCTTTCTTT. Its protein is CASSLAQLGGESTEAFF. V and J are TRBV7-2 and TRBJ1-1, with D possibly TRBD1 on 5 matching bases. In germline, CDR1 is SGHTA, CDR2 FQGNSA. The CDR3 has 17 residues. Trimming shortened V by 0 bases and J by 4 bases, and 18 bases separated the two germline ends.

The V gene is TRBV6-2 or TRBV6-3, the J gene TRBJ2-2; 10 nucleotides match TRBD1. Looked up from germline, CDR1 is MNHEY and CDR2 is SVGEGT. The CDR3 consists of 15 residues. Losses at the gene ends were 5 bases for V and 5 bases for J; bases not matched to a gene: 5. CDR3 nucleotides: TGTGCCAGCAGTACAGGGACAGGGGAAACCGGGGAGCTGTTTTTT. Translation: CASSTGTGETGELFF.

The V call is TRBV29-1, the J call TRBJ1-1, with D perhaps matching TRBD1 (6 bases). This CDR3 has 12 amino acids. Germline V gives CDR1 SQVTM, CDR2 ANQGSEA. Trimming stripped 4 bases from V and 5 bases from J, with 11 bases between. CDR3 loop: CSVVWGATEAFF. CDR3 nucleotides: TGCAGCGTTGTTTGGGGGGCGACTGAAGCTTTCTTT.

This chain joins TRBV6-2 or TRBV6-3 and TRBJ1-1, with 7 bases matching TRBD1. This CDR3 has 15 amino acids. Germline lookup yields CDR1 MNHEY and CDR2 SVGEGT. Trimming removed 6 bases from V and 4 bases from J; junction bases left unmatched: 11. Here the CDR3 DNA reads TGTGCCAGCAGCTACAGGGGAAGTCCCTCCACTGAAGCTTTCTTT. Encoded protein: CASSYRGSPSTEAFF.

The chain uses TRBV4-2 and TRBJ1-1; D is possibly TRBD1 (6 bases). Trimming took off 3 bases at V and 3 bases at J, with 11 bases between the two ends. The CDR3 runs to 14 residues. Germline V gene sequence: CDR1 LGHNA, CDR2 YNFKEQ. The CDR3 sequence is CASSQTDSYTEAFF. The CDR3 bases are TGTGCCAGCAGCCAGACGGACAGTTACACTGAAGCTTTCTTT.

In this sample, this clonotype turned up a few times. This sequence joins TRBV4-1 and TRBJ2-1, with 14 bases that match TRBD2. The CDR3 is made up of 17 amino acids. The V gene's germline CDR1 is MGHRA and CDR2 YSYEKL. V dropped 1 base and J dropped 9; count of bases not matched to a gene: 8. CDR3 nucleotides: TGCGCCAGCAGCCAAGCAGGACTAGCGGGGGGTTCGGTTGAGCAGTTCTTC. This gives the protein CASSQAGLAGGSVEQFF.

V usage is TRBV28 and J usage is TRBJ2-5, with 8 bases aligning to TRBD2. CDR1 is MDHEN and CDR2 is SYDVKM in the germline V gene. Germline trimming cut 9 bases from V and 3 bases from J; bases unmatched to any gene: 9. The CDR3 is 14 residues long. The CDR3 DNA sequence: TGTGCCAGTACCCGGGGGGGGGTAGAAGAGACCCAGTACTTC. This codes for CASTRGGVEETQYF.

This clonotype has a handful of counts. The chain uses TRBV4-1 and TRBJ1-5, with no clear D. The germline V and J ends were trimmed by 0 bases and 0 bases, with 6 bases remaining between them. This CDR3 spans 15 amino acids. Germline assignment: CDR1 MGHRA and CDR2 YSYEKL. CDR3 protein: CASSQEGYSNQPQHF. CDR3 DNA sequence: TGCGCCAGCAGCCAAGAGGGGTATAGCAATCAGCCCCAGCATTTT.

This clonotype occurred a few times. CDR3 sequence reads: CATSERVLDEQYV. The CDR3 DNA reads as TGTGCCACCAGTGAACGGGTCTTGGACGAGCAGTACGTC. The gene calls are TRBV24-1 and TRBJ2-7; D gene ambiguous. V shed 4 bases and J shed 5 bases, with 11 bases lying between them. The CDR3 spans 13 residues. CDR1 and CDR2 (germline): KGHDR, SFDVKD.

J is TRBJ1-5 and V is TRBV18, with 7 bases matching TRBD1. With 4 bases clipped from V and 8 bases from J, the junction kept 14 bases outside the gene matches. Looked up from germline, CDR1 is KGHSH and CDR2 is LQKENI. The CDR3 sequence is 16 residues long. The chain's CDR3 is CASSLRDSRGEEPQHF. The CDR3 DNA follows: TGTGCCAGCTCACTACGGGACAGCAGGGGTGAAGAGCCCCAGCATTTT.

V gene TRBV7-9 combines with J gene TRBJ2-5; a weak D match, TRBD1 (6 bases). There are 15 residues in the CDR3. Germline V gene lookup returns CDR1 SEHNR and CDR2 FQNEAQ (reference sequence). V lost 5 bases to trimming and J lost 5 bases, with 18 bases between them. CDR3 in amino acids: CASSLTGRLLETQYF. The CDR3 DNA reads TGTGCCAGCAGCCTCACAGGGAGACTTCTGGAGACCCAGTACTTC.

The gene calls are TRBV6-5 and TRBJ1-6; D unclear. The CDR3 is 14 residues long. Trimming removed 0 bases from V and 7 bases from J, with 7 bases in between. CDR1 is MNHEY and CDR2 is SVGAGI in the germline V gene. DNA of the CDR3: TGTGCCAGCAGTTACTCCGGGAGCAATTCACCCCTCCACTTT. Protein sequence: CASSYSGSNSPLHF.

V is TRBV9 and J is TRBJ1-2, with TRBD1 as a possible D gene (5 bases). Germline-derived CDR1 and CDR2 are SGDLS and YYNGEE. The germline V and J ends were trimmed by 3 bases and 4 bases, with 10 bases remaining between them. CDR3 length: 13 amino acids. CDR3 amino acids: CASSAPGGYGYTF. CDR3 DNA: TGTGCCAGCAGCGCCCCGGGGGGCTATGGCTACACCTTC. Full variable domain (rest looked up from reference TRBV9 and TRBJ1-2): DSGVTQTPKHLITATGQRVTLRCSPRSGDLSVYWYQQSLDQGLQFLIQYYNGEERAKGNILERFSAQQFPDLHSELNLSSLELGDSALYFCASSAPGGYGYTFGSGTRLTVV.